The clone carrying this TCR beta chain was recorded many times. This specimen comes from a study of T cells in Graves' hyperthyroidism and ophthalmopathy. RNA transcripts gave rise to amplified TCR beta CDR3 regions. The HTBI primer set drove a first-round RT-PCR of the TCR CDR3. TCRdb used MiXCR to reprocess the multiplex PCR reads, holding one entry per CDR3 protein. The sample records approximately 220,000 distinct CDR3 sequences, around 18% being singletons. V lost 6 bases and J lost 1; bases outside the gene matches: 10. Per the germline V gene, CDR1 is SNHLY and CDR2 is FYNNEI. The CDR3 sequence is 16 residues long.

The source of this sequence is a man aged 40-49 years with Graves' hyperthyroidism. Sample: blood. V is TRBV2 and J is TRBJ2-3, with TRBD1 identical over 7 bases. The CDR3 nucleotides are TGTGCCAGCAGAGACAGGGAATATGCCGGCACAGATACGCAGTATTTT. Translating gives CASRDREYAGTDTQYF.